This is a list of T cell receptor beta chains from one sample in a study of cytomegalovirus exposure and HLA in healthy donors. The protocol was immunoSEQ multiplex PCR, while the TCRdb copy is restricted to in-frame clones and leaves out a portion. The data contain about 200,000 clones, around four fifths of them singletons. Sequences were obtained from PBMCs. These receptors were taken from a male donor in good health and CMV-seronegative. CDR3s include the opening cysteine and the closing phenylalanine or tryptophan. The order of the fields is J gene, clone size, D gene, V gene, CDR3 DNA, CDR3 protein. A D gene is named only where the DNA matches it firmly. Not every row has a clone size; where given, it reads once, few, many or a size class.

J gene: TRBJ2-5; clone size: NA; D gene: TRBD2; V gene: TRBV28; CDR3 DNA: TGTGCCAGCAGTCCCGTGAGCGGGAGAACACAAGAGACCCAGTACTTC; CDR3 protein: CASSPVSGRTQETQYF
J gene: TRBJ2-1; clone size: NA; D gene: TRBD2; V gene: TRBV18; CDR3 DNA: TGTGCCAGCTCGTCGAGTAGCGGGAGAAATGAGCAGTTCTTC; CDR3 protein: CASSSSSGRNEQFF
J gene: TRBJ2-1; clone size: NA; D gene: NA; V gene: TRBV5-1; CDR3 DNA: TGCGCCAGCAGCTTGGAGAGATCAAACAATGAGCAGTTCTTC; CDR3 protein: CASSLERSNNEQFF
J gene: TRBJ1-4; clone size: NA; D gene: TRBD1; V gene: TRBV6-5; CDR3 DNA: TGTGCCAGCAGTGAACTGAGGGACAGGAACCAACTGTTTTTT; CDR3 protein: CASSELRDRNQLFF
J gene: TRBJ1-2; clone size: NA; D gene: NA; V gene: TRBV28; CDR3 DNA: TGTGCCAGCAGTTTTAGGGGACAAAGGAGAGTCGGCTACACCTTC; CDR3 protein: CASSFRGQRRVGYTF
J gene: TRBJ2-3; clone size: NA; D gene: NA; V gene: TRBV15; CDR3 DNA: TGTGCCACCGCTTACAGGGTACTCACAGATACGCAGTATTTT; CDR3 protein: CATAYRVLTDTQYF
J gene: TRBJ2-1; clone size: NA; D gene: NA; V gene: TRBV21-1; CDR3 DNA: TGTGCCAGCGCGCCGCCAACCGATTCCTACAATGAGCAGTTCTTC; CDR3 protein: CASAPPTDSYNEQFF
J gene: TRBJ2-1; clone size: NA; D gene: NA; V gene: TRBV7-9; CDR3 DNA: TGTGCCAGCAGCTTCAGCGTGAAGATTTCTTACAATGAGCAGTTCTTC; CDR3 protein: CASSFSVKISYNEQFF
J gene: TRBJ2-5; clone size: NA; D gene: NA; V gene: TRBV18; CDR3 DNA: TGTGCCAGCTCACTAAAAGAGACCCAGTACTTC; CDR3 protein: CASSLKETQYF
J gene: TRBJ1-2; clone size: few; D gene: NA; V gene: TRBV28; CDR3 DNA: TGTGCCAGCTCGGACAGTGCTAACTATGGCTACACCTTC; CDR3 protein: CASSDSANYGYTF
J gene: TRBJ2-5; clone size: NA; D gene: NA; V gene: TRBV4-1; CDR3 DNA: TGCGCCAGCAGCCAAGGGGCTTATACGCGGGGACTTTCAAGCCAAGAGACCCAGTACTTC; CDR3 protein: CASSQGAYTRGLSSQETQYF
J gene: TRBJ1-5; clone size: once; D gene: TRBD1; V gene: TRBV6-5; CDR3 DNA: TGTGCCAGCAGTCCGGACAGGGGGAACTCTCAGCCCCAGCATTTT; CDR3 protein: CASSPDRGNSQPQHF
J gene: TRBJ2-3; clone size: few; D gene: TRBD1; V gene: TRBV19; CDR3 DNA: TGTGCCAGTAGGACCGACAGGGGGAACACAGATACGCAGTATTTT; CDR3 protein: CASRTDRGNTDTQYF
J gene: TRBJ2-2; clone size: NA; D gene: TRBD2; V gene: TRBV19; CDR3 DNA: TGTGCCAGTAGGGAAGGGGACTACCTCACCGGGGAGCTGTTTTTT; CDR3 protein: CASREGDYLTGELFF